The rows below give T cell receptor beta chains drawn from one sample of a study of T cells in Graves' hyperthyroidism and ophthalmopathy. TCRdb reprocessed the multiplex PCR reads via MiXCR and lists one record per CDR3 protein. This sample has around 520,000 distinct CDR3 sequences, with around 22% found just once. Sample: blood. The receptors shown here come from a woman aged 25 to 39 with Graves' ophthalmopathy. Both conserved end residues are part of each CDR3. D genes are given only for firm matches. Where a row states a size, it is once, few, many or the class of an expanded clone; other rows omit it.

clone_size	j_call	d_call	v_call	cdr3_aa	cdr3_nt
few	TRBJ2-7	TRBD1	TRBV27	CASSLFQGADEQYF	TGTGCCAGCAGTTTATTCCAGGGGGCGGACGAGCAGTACTTC
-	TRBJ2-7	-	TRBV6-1	CASGRDGYYEQYF	TGTGCCAGCGGCCGGGACGGATACTACGAGCAGTACTTC
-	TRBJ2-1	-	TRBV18	CASSPPSSGGANEQFF	TGTGCCAGCTCACCACCATCCAGCGGAGGCGCCAATGAGCAGTTCTTC
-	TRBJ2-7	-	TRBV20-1	CSASRIATYEQYF	TGCAGTGCTAGTCGGATCGCTACCTACGAGCAGTACTTC
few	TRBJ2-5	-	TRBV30	CAWSVGTQETQYF	TGTGCCTGGAGTGTAGGTACACAAGAGACCCAGTACTTC
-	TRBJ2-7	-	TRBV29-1	CSAAAGHWGSYEQYF	TGCAGCGCCGCGGCGGGACACTGGGGCTCCTACGAGCAGTACTTC
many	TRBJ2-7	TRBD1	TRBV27	CASHDRGRVYEQYF	TGTGCCAGTCACGACAGGGGAAGGGTCTACGAGCAGTACTTC
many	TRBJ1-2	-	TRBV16	CASSQMLTYGYTF	TGTGCCAGCAGCCAAATGCTTACCTATGGCTACACCTTC
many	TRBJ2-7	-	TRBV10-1	CASSEGLAYEQYF	TGCGCCAGCAGTGAGGGGCTAGCCTACGAGCAGTACTTC
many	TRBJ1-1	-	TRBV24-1	CATSDAHETEAFF	TGTGCCACCAGTGATGCCCATGAAACTGAAGCTTTCTTT
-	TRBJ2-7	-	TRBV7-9	CASSLGQGNLGEQYF	TGTGCCAGCAGCTTAGGGCAGGGGAACCTAGGCGAGCAGTACTTC
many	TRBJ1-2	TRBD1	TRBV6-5	CASSSSQGAYNYGYTF	TGTGCCAGCAGTTCCTCCCAGGGGGCGTATAACTATGGCTACACCTTC
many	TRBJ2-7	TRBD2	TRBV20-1	CSARAGLAGIFSYEQYF	TGCAGTGCTAGAGCGGGACTAGCGGGGATATTCTCCTACGAGCAGTACTTC
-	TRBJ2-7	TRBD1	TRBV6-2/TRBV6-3	CASSHVSGQAYEQYF	TGTGCCAGCAGTCACGTCTCGGGACAGGCCTACGAGCAGTACTTC
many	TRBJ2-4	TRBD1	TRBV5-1	CASRETGLHPIQYF	TGCGCCAGCAGGGAGACAGGGTTGCACCCCATTCAGTACTTC
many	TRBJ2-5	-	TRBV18	CASSLLGLEIETQYF	TGTGCCAGCTCACTATTGGGACTGGAGATAGAGACCCAGTACTTC
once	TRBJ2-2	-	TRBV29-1	CSVEGPGRELFF	TGCAGCGTTGAAGGCCCTGGCCGGGAGCTGTTTTTT
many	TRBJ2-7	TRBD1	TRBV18	CASSPSGTGIHEQYF	TGTGCCAGCTCACCTTCCGGGACAGGGATCCACGAGCAGTACTTC
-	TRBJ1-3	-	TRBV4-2	CASKNGAGNTIYF	TGTGCCAGCAAAAATGGGGCTGGAAACACCATATATTTT
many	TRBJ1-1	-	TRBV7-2	CASSLGGLRSTEAFF	TGTGCCAGCAGCTTAGGCGGGCTAAGGTCCACTGAAGCTTTCTTT
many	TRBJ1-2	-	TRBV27	CASSSRGGGLAGYTF	TGTGCCAGCAGTTCCCGTGGGGGAGGACTAGCAGGCTACACCTTC
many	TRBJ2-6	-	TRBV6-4	CASSRGRDSSGANVLTF	TGTGCCAGCAGTAGGGGACGTGATTCCTCTGGGGCCAACGTCCTGACTTTC
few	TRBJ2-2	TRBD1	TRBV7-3	CASSPNPVGTGGTGELFF	TGTGCCAGCAGCCCAAACCCAGTGGGGACAGGGGGGACCGGGGAGCTGTTTTTT
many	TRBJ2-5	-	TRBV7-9	CASSYKDLAETQYF	TGTGCCAGCAGCTACAAGGACTTGGCGGAGACCCAGTACTTC
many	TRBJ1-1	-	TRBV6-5	CASSYGEGEAFF	TGTGCCAGCAGTTACGGGGAGGGGGAAGCTTTCTTT
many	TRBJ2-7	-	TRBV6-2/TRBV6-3	CASKDGQSYEQYF	TGTGCCAGCAAAGATGGACAGTCCTACGAGCAGTACTTC
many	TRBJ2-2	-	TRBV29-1	CSVDADMNTGELFF	TGCAGCGTTGACGCGGACATGAACACCGGGGAGCTGTTTTTT
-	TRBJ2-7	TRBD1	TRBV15	CGTSGRDREGNEQYF	TGTGGCACCAGCGGCAGGGACAGGGAAGGGAACGAGCAGTACTTC
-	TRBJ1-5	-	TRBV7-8	CASGGVGNQPQHF	TGTGCTAGCGGTGGGGTTGGCAATCAGCCCCAGCATTTT
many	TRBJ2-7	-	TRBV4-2	CASSTTKNEQYF	TGTGCCAGCAGCACCACTAAAAACGAGCAGTACTTC
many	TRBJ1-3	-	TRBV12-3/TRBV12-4	CASSSGLRGNTIYF	TGTGCCAGCAGTTCGGGGCTGCGTGGAAACACCATATATTTT
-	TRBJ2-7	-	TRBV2	CASSEANGGEQYF	TGTGCCAGCAGTGAAGCGAACGGGGGCGAGCAGTACTTC
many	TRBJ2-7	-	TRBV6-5	CASSSPGRASYEQYF	TGTGCCAGCAGTTCCCCAGGCCGCGCTTCCTACGAGCAGTACTTC
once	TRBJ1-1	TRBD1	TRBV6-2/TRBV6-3	CASSYIADRGRVNTEAFF	TGTGCCAGCAGTTACATTGCGGACAGGGGGCGAGTAAACACTGAAGCTTTCTTT
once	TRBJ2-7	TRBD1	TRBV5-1	CASRMTGGYEQYF	TGCGCCAGCAGAATGACAGGGGGCTACGAGCAGTACTTC
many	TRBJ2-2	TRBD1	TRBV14	CASSQWGQGIGELFF	TGTGCCAGCAGCCAATGGGGACAGGGCATCGGGGAGCTGTTTTTT
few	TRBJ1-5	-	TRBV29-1	CSAMTGHSNQPQHF	TGCAGCGCCATGACAGGCCATAGCAATCAGCCCCAGCATTTT
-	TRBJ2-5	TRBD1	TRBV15	CATSRGTGWMEETQYF	TGTGCCACCAGCAGAGGGACAGGATGGATGGAAGAGACCCAGTACTTC
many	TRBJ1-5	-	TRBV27	CASSVDGDHNQPQHF	TGTGCCAGCAGTGTGGATGGTGACCACAATCAGCCCCAGCATTTT
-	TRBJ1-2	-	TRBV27	CASRPWTHANYGYTF	TGTGCCAGCAGACCGTGGACGCACGCTAACTATGGCTACACCTTC
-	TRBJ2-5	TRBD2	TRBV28	CASSLAQRGRGETQYF	TGTGCCAGTAGTTTAGCCCAGCGGGGCCGCGGAGAGACCCAGTACTTC
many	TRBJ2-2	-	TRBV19	CASSSRLFANTGELFF	TGTGCCAGTAGTTCCCGACTTTTCGCGAACACCGGGGAGCTGTTTTTT
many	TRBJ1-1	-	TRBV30	CAWWTGTEAFF	TGTGCCTGGTGGACGGGAACTGAAGCTTTCTTT
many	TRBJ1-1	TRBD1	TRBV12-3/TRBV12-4	CASSIGQGRIAFF	TGTGCCAGCAGCATAGGACAGGGCAGGATCGCTTTCTTT